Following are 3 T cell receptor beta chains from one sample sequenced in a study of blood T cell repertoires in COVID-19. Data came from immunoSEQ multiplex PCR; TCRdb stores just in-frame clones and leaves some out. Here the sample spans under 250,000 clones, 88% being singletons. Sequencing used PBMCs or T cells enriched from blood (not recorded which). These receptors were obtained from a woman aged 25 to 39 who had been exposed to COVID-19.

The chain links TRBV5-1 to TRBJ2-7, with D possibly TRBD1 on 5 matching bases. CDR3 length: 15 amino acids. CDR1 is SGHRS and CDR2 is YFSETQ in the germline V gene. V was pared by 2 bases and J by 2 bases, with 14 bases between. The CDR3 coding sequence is TGCGCCAGCAGCTTAAGTGAGACAGCCCCCTACGAGCAGTACTTC. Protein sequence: CASSLSETAPYEQYF.

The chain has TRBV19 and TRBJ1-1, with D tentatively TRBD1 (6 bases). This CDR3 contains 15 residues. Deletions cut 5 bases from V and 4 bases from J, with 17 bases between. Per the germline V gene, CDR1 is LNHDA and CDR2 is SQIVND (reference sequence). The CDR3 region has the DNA TGTGCCAGTAGTCATCCGGGACACCAGGCCACTGAAGCTTTCTTT. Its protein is CASSHPGHQATEAFF. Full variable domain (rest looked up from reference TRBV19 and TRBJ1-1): DGGITQSPKYLFRKEGQNVTLSCEQNLNHDAMYWYRQDPGQGLRLIYYSQIVNDFQKGDIAEGYSVSREKKESFPLTVTSAQKNPTAFYLCASSHPGHQATEAFFGQGTRLTVV.

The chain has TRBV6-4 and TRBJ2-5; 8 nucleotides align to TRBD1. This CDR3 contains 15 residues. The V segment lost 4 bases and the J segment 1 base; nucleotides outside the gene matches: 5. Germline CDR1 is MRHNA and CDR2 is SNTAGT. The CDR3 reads CASSVTGALQETQYF. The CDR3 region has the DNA TGTGCCAGCAGTGTGACAGGGGCACTCCAAGAGACCCAGTACTTC.